A selection of T cell receptor beta chains follows, all from one sample in a study of blood T cell repertoires in COVID-19. Only in-frame clones appear in the TCRdb table, and some are missing; sequencing was by immunoSEQ multiplex PCR. The data hold about 30,000 clones, with roughly 90% observed a single time. Sequenced input: peripheral blood. Receptors were obtained from a man aged 55 to 70 with active COVID-19. Each CDR3 is given with its conserved first and last residue. The order of the fields is clone size, D gene, J gene, V gene, CDR3 DNA, CDR3 protein. D genes are given only for firm matches. Size tells how often a clone was seen (once, few, many) or the class of an expanded clone, and some rows leave it out.

once,NA,TRBJ1-6,TRBV28,TGTGCCAGCAGTTTATCCAGGGATTCACCCCTCCACTTT,CASSLSRDSPLHF
NA,NA,TRBJ2-5,TRBV12-3/TRBV12-4,TGTGCCAGCAGTTTTCAACTCCAAGAGACCCAGTACTTC,CASSFQLQETQYF
NA,TRBD1,TRBJ1-3,TRBV3-1/TRBV3-2,TGTGCCAGCAGCCTCACAGGGGGCGCTAACGGAAACACCATATATTTT,CASSLTGGANGNTIYF
NA,TRBD1,TRBJ1-6,TRBV2,TGTGCCAGCCAGGGGGATGGGGGTTATAATTCACCCCTCCACTTT,CASQGDGGYNSPLHF
NA,TRBD1,TRBJ2-3,TRBV4-2,TGTGCCAGCAGCCAACCCGCCGAGGGACAGGAATTTAATACGCAGTATTTT,CASSQPAEGQEFNTQYF
NA,TRBD1,TRBJ2-3,TRBV6-1,TGTGCCAGCAGTGAATTCCCCGGGACAGCTAGCACAGATACGCAGTATTTT,CASSEFPGTASTDTQYF
NA,TRBD1,TRBJ2-2,TRBV4-1,TGCGCCAGCAGCCAAGGGTGGACAGGGCAGGGCACCGGGGAGCTGTTTTTT,CASSQGWTGQGTGELFF
NA,TRBD1,TRBJ1-4,TRBV5-1,TGCGCCAGCAGTAACGGAAACAGGGGAGTTGAAAAACTGTTTTTT,CASSNGNRGVEKLFF
once,NA,TRBJ1-1,TRBV3-1/TRBV3-2,TGTGCCAGCAGCCGATTGCGACAAAGTGAAGCTTTCTTT,CASSRLRQSEAFF
NA,TRBD1,TRBJ1-6,TRBV19,TGTGCCAGTAGTATTGGCCGGGACAGGAGGAATTCACCCCTCCACTTT,CASSIGRDRRNSPLHF
NA,NA,TRBJ2-2,TRBV7-9,TGTGCCAGCAGCCCGCCACGGGGGGCGACCGGGGAGCTGTTTTTT,CASSPPRGATGELFF
NA,NA,TRBJ2-2,TRBV18,TGTGCCAGCTCACCCCAACATGAGGAGCTGTTTTTT,CASSPQHEELFF
NA,TRBD1,TRBJ2-7,TRBV19,TGTGCCACCTCCGGGACAGGGTCTCCGAAGGGTGGGGAGCAGTACTTC,CATSGTGSPKGGEQYF
once,TRBD1,TRBJ1-6,TRBV30,TGTGCCTGGAGTATTACCGGGACAGGGGGCCCACCCCTCCACTTT,CAWSITGTGGPPLHF
NA,TRBD1,TRBJ1-2,TRBV6-5,TGTGCCAGCCAGTTAGGACAGGGCTATGGCTACACCTTC,CASQLGQGYGYTF
NA,NA,TRBJ2-3,TRBV10-3,TGTGCCATCAGTGAGCGGTCCGGGGGTACGCAGTATTTT,CAISERSGGTQYF
NA,TRBD2,TRBJ2-3,TRBV6-1,TGTGCCAGCAGTGAAGATTCGGTTTATTCGTTGCGGGGGGATACGCAGTATTTT,CASSEDSVYSLRGDTQYF
NA,TRBD2,TRBJ2-1,TRBV6-1,TGTGCCAGCAGTGAAGTAGCGGGAAACAATGAGCAGTTCTTC,CASSEVAGNNEQFF
NA,NA,TRBJ1-3,TRBV19,TGTGCCTCGCGGGGTAGCTCTGGAAACACCATATATTTT,CASRGSSGNTIYF
NA,NA,TRBJ1-1,TRBV7-8,TGTGCCAGCAGCTTAGGGAGGGGACGCTCTGAAGCTTTCTTT,CASSLGRGRSEAFF
NA,NA,TRBJ1-4,TRBV5-1,TGCGCCAGCAGCCCCTCAGGGAATGAAAAACTGTTTTTT,CASSPSGNEKLFF
once,NA,TRBJ1-1,TRBV25-1,TGTGCCAGCAGTGACCCCAGGGAGGACGGCACTGAAGCTTTCTTT,CASSDPREDGTEAFF
NA,TRBD1,TRBJ2-3,TRBV7-3,TGTGCCAGCAGCTTAGGGGACAGGGATACGCAGTATTTT,CASSLGDRDTQYF
NA,TRBD1,TRBJ2-1,TRBV28,TGTGCCACCAGGACAGGGGGCTATGAGCAGTTCTTC,CATRTGGYEQFF
NA,NA,TRBJ2-1,TRBV4-1,TGCGCCAGCAGCCAAGACCCCGACAACCCCAATGAGCAGTTCTTC,CASSQDPDNPNEQFF
NA,NA,TRBJ1-1,TRBV5-1,TGCGCCAGCAGCTTACAGGGTATGACTGAAGCTTTCTTT,CASSLQGMTEAFF
NA,NA,TRBJ1-4,TRBV3-1/TRBV3-2,TGTGCCAGCAGCCATTCGGTGACAACTAATGAAAAACTGTTTTTT,CASSHSVTTNEKLFF
NA,NA,TRBJ1-6,TRBV27,TGTGCCAGCAGTTTGGAGGGCCGCTCCTATAATTCACCCCTCCACTTT,CASSLEGRSYNSPLHF